Listed below are T cell receptor beta chains from one sample, sequenced in a study of cytotoxic CD8 clonotypes in ibrutinib-treated CLL. TCRdb's copy holds only in-frame clones and misses some; the assay was immunoSEQ multiplex PCR. The data hold more than 200,000 clones, with 70% observed a single time. Sequences were derived from PBMCs, sampled after 24 months of ibrutinib treatment. The receptors shown here come from a human donor with chronic lymphocytic leukemia. Each CDR3 is given without its conserved first and last residue.

V gene,J gene,CDR3 protein
TRBV29-1,TRBJ1-1,SVQPPGTTAF
TRBV28,TRBJ1-4,ASSLPGAPAGKLF
TRBV6-5,TRBJ2-7,ASSYRPSGSLYEQY
TRBV9,TRBJ2-1,ASRSRSGRASDNEQF
TRBV25-1,TRBJ2-6,ASTDPASGANVLT
TRBV4-3,TRBJ1-4,ASSQEGHSGEKLF
TRBV30,TRBJ1-5,AWSRAYGDQPQH
TRBV9,TRBJ2-2,ASSAGSVNTGELF
TRBV6-5,TRBJ1-2,ASSYSVANYGYT
TRBV9,TRBJ2-7,ASSVEPSGSGEQY
TRBV29-1,TRBJ2-2,SVDRVGSGGELF
TRBV7-8,TRBJ2-2,ASSQTRERTGELF
TRBV27,TRBJ2-2,ASSFQGGGELF
TRBV19,TRBJ2-7,ASSPTGTVDYEQY
TRBV28,TRBJ2-4,ATSAGTGGYIQY
TRBV5-1,TRBJ2-3,ASRLQVTDTQY
TRBV10-1,TRBJ2-3,ASSDRGLGDTQY
TRBV5-1,TRBJ2-5,ASSLADQTQETQY
TRBV25-1,TRBJ1-3,ASSLGGSGNTIY
TRBV19,TRBJ2-1,ASSEVWAEGNEQF
TRBV5-6,TRBJ2-2,ASSFLGQGAVGELF
TRBV4-2,TRBJ2-5,ASSQDREETQY
TRBV27,TRBJ1-5,ASSFGGQRQPQH
TRBV2,TRBJ2-3,ASSGGLADTDTQY
TRBV30,TRBJ2-1,AWSRAGLLSYNEQF
TRBV28,TRBJ2-1,ASSRGTGASSYNEQF
TRBV19,TRBJ1-4,ASSISAASPEKLF
TRBV7-8,TRBJ2-5,ASRLDLETQY
TRBV19,TRBJ1-3,ASSTPGKPVSGNTIY
TRBV10-2,TRBJ2-7,ASSATPGQGFGEQY
TRBV7-9,TRBJ2-7,ASSRKKDSIDYEQY
TRBV4-3,TRBJ2-7,ASSQDVGGYESYEQY
TRBV2,TRBJ2-7,ASSEGEGLGSHLYEQY
TRBV29-1,TRBJ2-5,SVGWVERETQY
TRBV12-5,TRBJ1-2,ASGFFTGQTVYGYT
TRBV2,TRBJ1-5,ASSGPLANQPQH
TRBV28,TRBJ1-2,ASSQNKRLQGGYT
TRBV30,TRBJ2-4,AWSGQGPQY
TRBV6-1,TRBJ2-7,ACDRGASYEQY
TRBV27,TRBJ2-7,ASTLNFGSYEQY
TRBV27,TRBJ2-7,ASSRETSGRGQQY
TRBV6-6,TRBJ2-7,ASSYRSSGAYEQY
TRBV28,TRBJ1-5,ASRTVENFSNQPQH
TRBV28,TRBJ2-7,ASSFTSYTYEQY
TRBV5-1,TRBJ1-1,ASIGDRGTEAF
TRBV27,TRBJ2-2,ASSTWGFTGELF
TRBV6-5,TRBJ1-5,ASRARGGSNQPQH
TRBV18,TRBJ1-2,ASSPVQPGDNYGYT
TRBV5-1,TRBJ1-5,ASSLEGQGGQPQH
TRBV10-1,TRBJ2-7,ASSDPSRGEQY
TRBV6-5,TRBJ2-7,ASSYSKSGSRYEQY
TRBV27,TRBJ1-1,ASSSLGTGGTEAF
TRBV29-1,TRBJ2-2,SVESDTYTGELF
TRBV9,TRBJ2-7,ASSLGLAGGLYEQY
TRBV7-9,TRBJ2-7,ASTPPVGGRAYEQY
TRBV19,TRBJ2-7,ASRIGQGSYEQY
TRBV29-1,TRBJ2-3,SVEVGTSGDTQY
TRBV19,TRBJ2-3,ASSIDWASKSDTQY
TRBV4-2,TRBJ2-7,ASSQGDWGLNEQY
TRBV18,TRBJ2-5,ASSAQRGPSAQY